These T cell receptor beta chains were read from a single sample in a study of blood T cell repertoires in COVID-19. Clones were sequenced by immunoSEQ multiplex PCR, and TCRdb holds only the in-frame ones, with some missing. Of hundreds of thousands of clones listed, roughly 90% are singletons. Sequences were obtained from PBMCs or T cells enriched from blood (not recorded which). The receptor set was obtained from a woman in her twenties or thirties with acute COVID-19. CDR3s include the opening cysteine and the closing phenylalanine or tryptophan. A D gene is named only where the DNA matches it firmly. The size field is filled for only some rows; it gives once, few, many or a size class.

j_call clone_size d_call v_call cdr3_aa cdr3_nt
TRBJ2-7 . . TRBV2 CASRGLMVSSYEQYF TGTGCCAGCAGGGGCCTGATGGTTAGCTCCTACGAGCAGTACTTC
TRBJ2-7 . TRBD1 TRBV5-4 CASTLGVPGQKYEQYF TGTGCCAGCACCCTTGGTGTACCGGGACAGAAATACGAGCAGTACTTC
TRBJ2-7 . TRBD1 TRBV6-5 CASRAGTGNSYEQYF TGTGCCAGCAGGGCCGGGACAGGTAATTCCTACGAGCAGTACTTC
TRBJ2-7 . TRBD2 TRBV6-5 CASSYSRGAHEQYF TGTGCCAGCAGTTACTCGCGGGGGGCCCACGAGCAGTACTTC
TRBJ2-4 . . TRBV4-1 CASSQERGAKNIQYF TGCGCCAGCAGCCAAGAGCGGGGCGCCAAAAACATTCAGTACTTC
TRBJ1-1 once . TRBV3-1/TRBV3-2 CASSRLGGDTEAFF TGTGCCAGCAGCCGACTTGGAGGGGACACTGAAGCTTTCTTT
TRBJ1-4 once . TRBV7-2 CASSLTATNEKLFF TGTGCCAGCAGCTTAACAGCAACTAATGAAAAACTGTTTTTT
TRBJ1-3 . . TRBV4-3 CASSQGYRAGNTIYF TGCGCCAGCAGCCAAGGCTACAGGGCTGGAAACACCATATATTTT
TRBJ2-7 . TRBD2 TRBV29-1 CSVGTSGGIFLREQYF TGCAGCGTGGGTACTAGCGGGGGGATATTTTTGAGGGAGCAGTACTTC
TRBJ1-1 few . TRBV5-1 CASSLGGRRTEAFF TGCGCCAGCAGCTTGGGGGGGCGCAGGACTGAAGCTTTCTTT
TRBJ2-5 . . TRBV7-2 CASSLHGGKETQYF TGTGCCAGCAGCTTACACGGGGGAAAAGAGACCCAGTACTTC
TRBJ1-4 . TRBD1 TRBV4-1 CASSPRGLTNEKLFF TGCGCCAGCAGCCCCAGGGGGCTGACTAATGAAAAACTGTTTTTT
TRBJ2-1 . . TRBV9 CASSVGGLSYNEQFF TGTGCCAGCAGCGTAGGAGGGCTCTCCTACAATGAGCAGTTCTTC
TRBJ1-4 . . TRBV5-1 CASSLASGAREKLFF TGCGCCAGCAGCTTGGCCTCAGGGGCGAGAGAAAAACTGTTTTTT
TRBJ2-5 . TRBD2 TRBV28 CASSTLAGGPETQYF TGTGCCAGCAGCACCCTAGCGGGGGGCCCAGAGACCCAGTACTTC
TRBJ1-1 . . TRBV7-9 CASSLNGQGEAFF TGTGCCAGCAGCTTAAACGGGCAGGGTGAAGCTTTCTTT
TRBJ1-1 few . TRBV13 CASSSGLNTEAFF TGTGCCAGCAGTTCTGGCCTGAACACTGAAGCTTTCTTT
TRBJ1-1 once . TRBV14 CASSQEDSSEAFF TGTGCCAGCAGCCAGGAGGACAGCTCTGAAGCTTTCTTT
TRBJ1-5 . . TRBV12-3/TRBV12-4 CASSRQGNQPQHF TGTGCCAGCAGTAGACAGGGCAATCAGCCCCAGCATTTT
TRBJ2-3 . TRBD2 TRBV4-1 CASSHLLSGGLLTDTQYF TGCGCCAGCAGCCACCTACTAAGCGGGGGTTTGCTCACAGATACGCAGTATTTT
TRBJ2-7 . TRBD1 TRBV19 CATRDRSSYEQYF TGTGCCACCCGGGACAGGAGCTCCTACGAGCAGTACTTC
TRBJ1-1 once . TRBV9 CASSVSGNTEAFF TGTGCCAGCAGCGTATCCGGGAACACTGAAGCTTTCTTT
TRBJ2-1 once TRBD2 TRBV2 CASRESGGASYNEQFF TGTGCCAGCAGGGAGAGCGGGGGCGCATCCTACAATGAGCAGTTCTTC
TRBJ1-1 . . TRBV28 CASTPTVGGGTEAFF TGTGCCAGCACCCCCACGGTCGGGGGTGGCACTGAAGCTTTCTTT
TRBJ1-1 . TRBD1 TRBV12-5 CASGDPPGRGFEAFF TGTGCTAGTGGTGACCCTCCAGGCAGGGGGTTTGAAGCTTTCTTT
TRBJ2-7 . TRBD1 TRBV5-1 CASSITGGAEQYF TGCGCCAGCAGCATCACAGGGGGCGCCGAGCAGTACTTC
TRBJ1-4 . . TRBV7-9 CASSLDRAATNEKLFF TGTGCCAGCAGCTTAGACAGGGCCGCAACTAATGAAAAACTGTTTTTT
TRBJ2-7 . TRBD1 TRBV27 CASMFSAGQGVYYEQYF TGTGCCAGCATGTTTTCGGCGGGACAGGGGGTTTACTACGAGCAGTACTTC
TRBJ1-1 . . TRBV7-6 CASSPTEGGELSTEAFF TGTGCCAGCAGCCCTACCGAGGGCGGAGAGCTTTCCACTGAAGCTTTCTTT
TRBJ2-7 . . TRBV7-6 CASSLAAGPDYEQYF TGTGCCAGCAGCTTAGCGGCAGGGCCGGACTACGAGCAGTACTTC
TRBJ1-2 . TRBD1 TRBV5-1 CASTEQGIEGYTF TGCGCCAGCACTGAACAGGGGATAGAGGGCTACACCTTC
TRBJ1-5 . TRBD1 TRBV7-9 CASSSGTGFGQPQHF TGTGCCAGCAGCTCCGGGACAGGGTTTGGTCAGCCCCAGCATTTT
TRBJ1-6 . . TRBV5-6 CASSLEMVRNSPLHF TGTGCCAGCAGCTTGGAAATGGTTCGGAATTCACCCCTCCACTTT
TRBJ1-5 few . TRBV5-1 CASSLEGAAQPQHF TGCGCCAGCAGCTTGGAAGGGGCGGCTCAGCCCCAGCATTTT
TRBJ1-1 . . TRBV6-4 CASSEVPGGTEAFF TGTGCCAGCAGTGAGGTCCCGGGGGGCACTGAAGCTTTCTTT
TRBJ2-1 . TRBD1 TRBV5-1 CARQGGARTFSYNEQFF TGCGCCAGGCAAGGGGGCGCACGAACGTTCTCCTACAATGAGCAGTTCTTC
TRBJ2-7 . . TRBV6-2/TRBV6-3 CASSLGQSYEQYF TGTGCCAGCAGTTTGGGACAAAGTTACGAGCAGTACTTC
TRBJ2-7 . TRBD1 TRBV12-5 CASGLFLFDRALSYEQYF TGTGCTAGTGGTTTGTTCCTCTTCGACAGGGCCTTATCCTACGAGCAGTACTTC
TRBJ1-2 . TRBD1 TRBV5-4 CASSINRDRVSYGYTF TGTGCCAGCAGCATTAACCGGGACAGGGTGAGCTATGGCTACACCTTC
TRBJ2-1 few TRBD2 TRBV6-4 CASSEGLAGGHEQFF TGTGCCAGCAGTGAAGGGCTAGCGGGGGGGCATGAGCAGTTCTTC
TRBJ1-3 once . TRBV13 CASSSPGFGNTIYF TGTGCCAGCAGCTCACCAGGGTTCGGAAACACCATATATTTT
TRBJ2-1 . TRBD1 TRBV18 CASSPRTGLYNEQFF TGTGCCAGCTCACCACGGACAGGGCTATACAATGAGCAGTTCTTC
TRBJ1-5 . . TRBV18 CASSGEENQPQHF TGTGCCAGCTCGGGGGAGGAAAATCAGCCCCAGCATTTT
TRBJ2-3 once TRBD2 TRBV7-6 CASSSGLVTDTQYF TGTGCCAGCAGCTCAGGACTAGTCACAGATACGCAGTATTTT
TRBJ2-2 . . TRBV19 CASSIVAQSTGELFF TGTGCCAGTAGTATAGTTGCCCAGTCCACCGGGGAGCTGTTTTTT
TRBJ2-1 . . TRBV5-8 CASSPRGTDYNEQFF TGTGCCAGCAGCCCGAGGGGGACGGATTACAATGAGCAGTTCTTC